This T cell receptor beta chain emerged from a study of T cell clonality in common variable immunodeficiency. This clone has only a few counts. Its antigen is as yet unknown. Libraries were prepared by immunoSEQ multiplex PCR; TCRdb keeps only in-frame clonotypes and omits some of them. The data show about 35,000 clones, with none appearing a single time. The study, taken as a whole, reports: CVID subjects had higher TCRbeta clonality than healthy controls, most marked in about a third.

This receptor was obtained from a person aged 18 to 75 in good health. The sample was peripheral blood mononuclear cells.

CDR3 loop: CASSPPGLGYDYTF. CDR3 DNA, as far as it was read: TGTGCCAGCAGCCCTCCGGGACTAGGCTACGAC. This chain uses TRBV5-6 with TRBJ1-2; D is perhaps TRBD1 (5 bases). The sequence runs out 3 residues before the end of the CDR3; the remainder is reconstructed from the germline J gene. CDR3 size: 14 residues. Germline V gene sequence: CDR1 SGHDT, CDR2 YYEEEE.